The TCR beta chain described here comes from a study of blood T cell repertoires in COVID-19. Overall study context: The United States, Italy and Spain were the sources of the acute and convalescent COVID-19 samples. Sources were T cells, B-cell-depleted T cells, or PBMCs; the material itself was cDNA or gDNA.

In the authors' workflow: Nucleated cell counts were estimated from reference gene primer amplification. TCRdb's table, derived via immunoSEQ multiplex PCR, lists solely in-frame clones and lacks some. Clone size and the V and J calls come from that table; the DNA yielded D and trimming. This table holds roughly 130,000 clones, around 90% found once. The length of the CDR3 is 14 residues. The V gene's germline CDR1 is MNHEY and CDR2 SVGAGI. Sequenced: peripheral blood. This chain joins TRBV6-5 and TRBJ2-1, with 7 bases matching TRBD2. This receptor was obtained from a man between 45 and 60 years old with active COVID-19. The CDR3 sequence is CVAGGSIFYNEQFF. The CDR3 nucleotides are TGTGTAGCGGGCGGGAGTATCTTCTACAATGAGCAGTTCTTC.